These 24 T cell receptor beta chains were all obtained from the same sample, sequenced in a study of blood T cells in healthy people across ages (dated by TCRdb to between 2015 and 2016). Libraries were made using 5' RACE. Sequenced on an Illumina HiSeq 2500. The second PCR ran for roughly 7 to 12 cycles and used a J-beta primer mix along with a sample-barcoded 5' primer. Using fastp at Q25 and MiXCR, TCRdb reprocessed the public reads and kept productive beta chains. Records with the same CDR3 protein are collapsed into one entry carrying the most frequent genes and DNA. A total of about 640,000 distinct CDR3 sequences appear in this sample, about 54% of them only once. In total, the top ten clones hold over 35% of the sample. Sequencing was performed on blood. These receptors were taken from a man aged 60 to 75 in good health.

Turning to this clonotype: A read error may explain this, as a much larger clone is one base away. This sequence joins TRBV7-9 and TRBJ2-7; D gene unclear. Germline V gene lookup returns CDR1 SEHNR and CDR2 FQNEAQ (reference sequence). Trimming removed 4 bases at V and 7 bases at J, with 17 bases between. The length of the CDR3 is 14 residues. The DNA for the CDR3 is TGTGCCAGCAGCTCATCAAGGACCTTCAATGAGCAGTACTTC. It encodes CASSSSRTFNEQYF. Full variable domain (rest looked up from reference TRBV7-9 and TRBJ2-7): DTGVSQNPRHKITKRGQNVTFRCDPISEHNRLYWYRQTLGQGPEFLTYFQNEAQLEKSRLLSDRFSAERPKGSFSTLEIQRTEQGDSAMYLCASSSSRTFNEQYFGPGTRLTVT.

The J gene is TRBJ1-6, the V gene TRBV2; D perhaps matches TRBD1 (5 bases). V was shortened by 1 base and J by 1 base, with 8 bases between the two germline ends. This CDR3 comprises 16 residues. CDR1 and CDR2 from the germline V gene are SNHLY and FYNNEI. The CDR3 DNA reads as TGTGCCAGCAGTGAAGGGGGGAGTTCCTATAATTCACCCCTCCACTTT. Translation gives CASSEGGSSYNSPLHF.

This clonotype was observed a few times. In DNA, the CDR3 is TGTGCCAGCAGCCCCGGACTAGCGGGGAGTGATACGCAGTATTTT. It is translated as CASSPGLAGSDTQYF. V is TRBV7-2 and J is TRBJ2-3; 12 positions match TRBD2. Germline CDR1 and CDR2: SGHTA and FQGNSA. With 5 bases clipped from V and 6 bases from J, the junction kept 6 bases outside the gene matches. This CDR3 contains 15 residues.

V usage is TRBV11-2 and J usage is TRBJ2-7; 9 positions agree with TRBD1. Germline CDR1 is SGHAT and CDR2 is FQNNGV. The trim removed 1 base at V and 1 base at J, leaving 5 bases unmatched. CDR3 size: 16 residues. The CDR3, as DNA: TGTGCCAGCAGCTTAGGTAGGGGACAGGGATCCTACGAGCAGTACTTC. Translating it yields CASSLGRGQGSYEQYF.

The chain recombines TRBV20-1 with TRBJ1-4; no clear D. V was trimmed by 4 bases and J by 4 bases, leaving 10 bases between them. The CDR3 spans 13 residues. Germline CDR1 is DFQATT and CDR2 is SNEGSKA (reference sequence). In DNA, the CDR3 is TGCAGTGCTATGAGGCAGTTTAATGAAAAACTGTTTTTT. This gives the protein CSAMRQFNEKLFF.

V gene TRBV20-1 combines with J gene TRBJ2-2; TRBD1 agrees at 10 bases. V trimming: 7 bases; J trimming: 5 bases; junction bases outside the gene matches: 7. CDR1 is DFQATT, CDR2 SNEGSKA, per germline (reference sequence). There are 14 residues in the CDR3. The CDR3 sequence is CSVDRGLGTGELFF. The CDR3 region has the DNA TGCAGTGTAGACAGGGGGCTTGGGACCGGGGAGCTGTTTTTT.

The rearrangement joins TRBV20-1 to TRBJ2-7; no definite D call. The V end lost 3 bases, the J end lost 6 bases, and 9 bases lay between the germline ends. The CDR3 length is 11 residues. The V gene's germline CDR1 is DFQATT and CDR2 SNEGSKA (reference sequence). Here the CDR3 reads CSARIMGEQYF. The CDR3 DNA reads as TGCAGTGCTAGGATTATGGGCGAGCAGTACTTC.

V gene TRBV29-1 combines with J gene TRBJ1-2, with TRBD1 matching over 10 bases. The CDR3 sequence is 14 residues long. Germline lookup yields CDR1 SQVTM and CDR2 ANQGSEA. V dropped 1 base and J dropped 4; count of bases not matched to a gene: 3. DNA for the CDR3: TGCAGCGTTGAAGGGGACAGGGGCGGCTATGGCTACACCTTC. Translation gives CSVEGDRGGYGYTF.

This clonotype was detected only a few times. The gene calls are TRBV15 and TRBJ2-3, with TRBD2 matching over 7 bases. Germline trimming cut 0 bases from V and 5 bases from J; bases unmatched to any gene: 5. The CDR3 is 15 residues long. Germline V gene lookup returns CDR1 LNHNV and CDR2 YYDKDF (reference sequence). The CDR3 DNA sequence: TGTGCCACCAGCAGAGAAACCCGGGGGGTAGATACGCAGTATTTT. As protein: CATSRETRGVDTQYF.

The chain is built from TRBV20-1 and TRBJ1-4; tentative D call: TRBD1 (6 bases). V shed 0 bases and J shed 3 bases, with 11 bases lying between them. This CDR3 is built from 15 residues. CDR1 is DFQATT, CDR2 SNEGSKA, per germline (reference sequence). The DNA of the CDR3 is TGCAGTGCTAGAGATGGGGGCAATTCTAATGAAAAACTGTTTTTT. Protein sequence: CSARDGGNSNEKLFF.

This rearrangement joins TRBV6-5 to TRBJ2-5; weak D call: TRBD2 (6 bases). V shed 6 bases and J shed 7 bases, with 12 bases lying between them. In germline, CDR1 is MNHEY, CDR2 SVGAGI. The CDR3 loop spans 12 amino acids. CDR3 nucleotide sequence: TGTGCCAGCAGAGAGGGACTTGGGACCCAGTACTTC. Encoded protein: CASREGLGTQYF.

In its sample, this clonotype was seen a few times. This chain connects TRBV4-1 to TRBJ2-4; no firm D call. CDR1 and CDR2 from the germline V gene are MGHRA and YSYEKL. The CDR3 loop spans 15 amino acids. V lost 0 bases to trimming and J lost 6 bases, with 12 bases between them. DNA for the CDR3: TGCGCCAGCAGCCAAGACGTCGTAGGAATAAACATTCAGTACTTC. Encoded protein: CASSQDVVGINIQYF.

This clonotype turned up a few times. The V gene is TRBV20-1, the J gene TRBJ2-4; D gene uncertain. The CDR3 totals 13 residues. The germline V gene encodes CDR1 DFQATT and CDR2 SNEGSKA (reference sequence). V lost 3 bases and J 0 bases, leaving 6 bases between the germline ends. The CDR3 bases are TGCAGTGCTAGGCTACTAGCCAAAAACATTCAGTACTTC. This gives the protein CSARLLAKNIQYF.

The V gene is TRBV7-9, the J gene TRBJ2-3; TRBD1 matches at 7 bases. CDR3 length: 15 amino acids. Germline V gene lookup returns CDR1 SEHNR and CDR2 FQNEAQ (reference sequence). V lost 0 bases to trimming and J lost 4 bases; unmatched junction nucleotides: 4. For the CDR3, the DNA is TGTGCCAGCAGCTTAGCGGACAGGTTCTCAGATACGCAGTATTTT. Its protein product is CASSLADRFSDTQYF.

The gene calls are TRBV15 and TRBJ2-3, with D perhaps TRBD1 or TRBD2 (6 bases each). CDR1 and CDR2 from the germline V gene are LNHNV and YYDKDF (reference sequence). Trimming left V 3 bases short and J 3 bases short, with 10 bases between. The CDR3 totals 14 residues. The CDR3 loop reads CATSRGGRTDTQYF. As DNA, the CDR3 is TGTGCCACCAGCAGGGGGGGCAGAACAGATACGCAGTATTTT.

The chain is built from TRBV7-6 and TRBJ2-1, with 7 positions matching TRBD2. The V segment lost 5 bases and the J segment 3 bases; nucleotides outside the gene matches: 7. Looked up from germline, CDR1 is SGHVS and CDR2 is FNYEAQ. The CDR3 spans 15 residues. The CDR3 is CASSPSGEGYNEQFF. CDR3 in DNA: TGTGCCAGCAGCCCCAGCGGGGAGGGCTACAATGAGCAGTTCTTC.

The sample holds one count of this clonotype. The rearrangement joins TRBV4-1 to TRBJ1-5; unclear D gene. Germline V gene sequence: CDR1 MGHRA, CDR2 YSYEKL. The CDR3 has 15 amino acids. Trimming pared 0 bases from V and 6 bases from J, leaving 12 bases between. The chain's CDR3 is CASSQDGSTPQPQHF. The CDR3 region has the DNA TGCGCCAGCAGCCAAGATGGATCCACACCTCAGCCCCAGCATTTT.

This chain links TRBV3-1 with TRBJ2-5; weak D call: TRBD2 (5 bases). CDR1 is LGHDT and CDR2 is YNNKEL in the germline V gene (reference sequence). The CDR3 extends over 18 amino acids. V lost 1 base and J 2 bases, leaving 20 bases between the germline ends. CDR3 in amino acids: CASSQGRTRTNHQETQYF. The DNA for the CDR3 is TGTGCCAGCAGCCAAGGTCGAACTAGAACTAACCATCAAGAGACCCAGTACTTC.

This clonotype was picked up a small number of times. The chain carries TRBV7-9 and TRBJ2-1; 7 positions match TRBD2. The V segment lost 3 bases and the J segment 10 bases; nucleotides outside the gene matches: 6. Germline assignment: CDR1 SEHNR and CDR2 FQNEAQ (reference sequence). This CDR3 has 13 amino acids. CDR3 protein: CASSFLRGDEQFF. CDR3 in DNA: TGTGCCAGCAGCTTCCTCCGGGGGGACGAGCAGTTCTTC.

This chain uses TRBV20-1 with TRBJ1-2; D uncertain. The CDR3 consists of 14 residues. The V gene lost 6 bases and the J gene lost 0 bases, with 14 bases spanning the gap. Germline loops: CDR1 DFQATT, CDR2 SNEGSKA (reference sequence). The CDR3 region is CSAPSAPSNYGYTF. Here the CDR3 DNA reads TGCAGTGCACCCTCGGCGCCTTCTAACTATGGCTACACCTTC.

The CDR3 DNA sequence: TGTGCCACCAGCAGGGGGGATCCGGCCGGTGGCAATGAGCAGTTCTTC. Translated, it gives CATSRGDPAGGNEQFF. This sequence joins TRBV15 and TRBJ2-1; D is tentatively TRBD1 or TRBD2 (5 bases each). V lost 3 bases, J lost 6 bases, and 18 bases lay in between. CDR1 and CDR2 from the germline V gene are LNHNV and YYDKDF (reference sequence). The CDR3 contains 16 residues.

The CDR3: CASSLLVGRTSGEQFF. In DNA form, the CDR3 reads TGTGCCAGCAGCCTCCTAGTGGGACGGACTAGCGGGGAGCAGTTCTTC. The gene calls are TRBV7-8 and TRBJ2-1, with 11 nucleotides matching TRBD2. CDR1 SGHVS and CDR2 FQNEAQ come from the germline V gene. Trimming took 5 bases from V and 10 from J; bases not matched to a gene: 13. The CDR3 has 16 residues.

CDR3 sequence: CASSAGLAGALRQYF. The CDR3 DNA is TGTGCCAGCAGCGCAGGACTAGCGGGGGCCCTGAGGCAGTATTTT. This chain joins TRBV11-1 and TRBJ2-3, with 13 bases fitting TRBD2. The CDR3 sequence is 15 residues long. Germline V gives CDR1 SGHAT, CDR2 FQDESV (reference sequence). After removal of 5 bases from V and 11 bases from J, the junction contained 10 bases not matched to a gene.

This clonotype was seen a few times. The rearrangement uses TRBV6-1 and TRBJ2-7; 7 nucleotides line up with TRBD2. Germline CDR1 is MNHNS and CDR2 is SASEGT. The CDR3 extends over 15 amino acids. With 5 bases clipped from V and 2 bases from J, the junction kept 9 bases outside the gene matches. In DNA, the CDR3 is TGTGCCAGCAGTTCGCACGGGGGGATAGCCTACGAGCAGTACTTC. It codes for CASSSHGGIAYEQYF.